The clone carrying this T cell receptor (beta chain) has at least ten counts. Since a much larger clone is just one base distant, this may be a read error. V was clipped by 0 bases and J by 4 bases, with 2 bases between them. The germline gives CDR1 SGHAT, CDR2 FQNNGV. CDR3 length: 12 residues. TCRdb reprocessed the RT-PCR reads via MiXCR and lists one record per CDR3 protein. The sample holds 650,000 or so distinct CDR3 sequences, 14% seen once. These data come from a study of response to subunit inactivated influenza vaccine. The sample was PBMCs from blood, taken less than 15 days before vaccination. This sequence was found in a man aged 45-65 years who received an inactivated influenza vaccine. V gene TRBV11-2 combines with J gene TRBJ2-3; D remains unclear. The CDR3 protein is CASSLEADTQYF. The CDR3 bases are TGTGCCAGCAGCTTAGAGGCAGATACGCAGTATTTT.